The clone carrying this T cell receptor beta chain was found many times. Its specificity is not known. The protocol attached unique molecular identifiers to individual cDNA molecules. TCRdb ran MiXCR on the 5' RACE reads and lists one entry per CDR3 protein. The sample comprises around 92,000 distinct CDR3 sequences, roughly 9.6% of which are singletons, and roughly 5% rests with the top ten. This specimen belongs to a study of early T cells in non-severe SARS-CoV-2 infection. Overall study: The chains were unpaired, and the sequenced material was bulk RNA from unsorted whole blood.

Germline CDR1 and CDR2: SNHLY and FYNNEI. V lost 8 bases and J 6 bases, leaving 17 bases between the germline ends. The CDR3 extends over 14 amino acids. General study results and limits: Lookups in VDJdb leaned toward anti-spike CD8 responses and missed private and CD4 specificities.

The genes are TRBV2 and TRBJ2-1, with a tentative D call TRBD2 (5 bases). The TCR sequence derives from an adult who was a healthcare worker with PCR-confirmed SARS-CoV-2 infection or an uninfected control (not recorded which). The sequencing input was whole blood. CDR3 sequence reads: CASGRGFGINEQFF. DNA for the CDR3: TGTGCCAGCGGCCGCGGGTTTGGAATCAATGAGCAGTTCTTC.